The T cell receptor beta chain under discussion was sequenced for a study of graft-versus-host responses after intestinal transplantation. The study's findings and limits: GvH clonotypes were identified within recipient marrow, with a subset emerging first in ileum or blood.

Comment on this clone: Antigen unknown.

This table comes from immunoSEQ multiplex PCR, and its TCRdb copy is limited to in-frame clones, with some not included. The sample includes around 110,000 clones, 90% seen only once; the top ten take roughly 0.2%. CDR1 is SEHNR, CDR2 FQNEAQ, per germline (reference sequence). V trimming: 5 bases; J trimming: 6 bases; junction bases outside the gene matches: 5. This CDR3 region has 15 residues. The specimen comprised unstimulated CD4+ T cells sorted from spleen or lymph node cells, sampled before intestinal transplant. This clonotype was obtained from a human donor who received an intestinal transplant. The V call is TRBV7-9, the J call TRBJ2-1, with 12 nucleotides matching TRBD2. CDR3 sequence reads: CASSLTSGSVNEQFF. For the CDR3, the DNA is TGTGCCAGCAGCCTGACTAGCGGGAGCGTCAATGAGCAGTTCTTC.